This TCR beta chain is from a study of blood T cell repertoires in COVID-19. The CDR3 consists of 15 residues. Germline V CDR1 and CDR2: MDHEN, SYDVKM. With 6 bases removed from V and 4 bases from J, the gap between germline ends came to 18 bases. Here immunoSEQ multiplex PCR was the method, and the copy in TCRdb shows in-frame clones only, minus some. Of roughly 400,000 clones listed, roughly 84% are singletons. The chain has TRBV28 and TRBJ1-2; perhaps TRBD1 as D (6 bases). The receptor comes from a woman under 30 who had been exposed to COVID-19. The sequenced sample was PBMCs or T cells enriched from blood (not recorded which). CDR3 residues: CASSPGGAQGYGYTF. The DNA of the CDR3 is TGTGCCAGCAGCCCGGGGGGGGCGCAGGGCTATGGCTACACCTTC.